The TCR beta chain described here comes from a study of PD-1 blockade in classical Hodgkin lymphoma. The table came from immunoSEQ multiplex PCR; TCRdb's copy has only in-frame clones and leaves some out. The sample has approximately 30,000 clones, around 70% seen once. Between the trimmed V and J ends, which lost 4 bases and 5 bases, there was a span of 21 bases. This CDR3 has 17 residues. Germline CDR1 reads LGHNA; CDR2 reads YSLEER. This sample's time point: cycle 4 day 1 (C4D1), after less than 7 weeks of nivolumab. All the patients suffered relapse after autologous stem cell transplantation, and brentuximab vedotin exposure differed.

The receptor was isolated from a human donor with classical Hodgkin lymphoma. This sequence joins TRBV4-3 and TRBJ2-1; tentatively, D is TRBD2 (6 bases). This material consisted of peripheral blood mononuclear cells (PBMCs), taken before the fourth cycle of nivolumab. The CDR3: CASSRKGRDSEDNEQFF. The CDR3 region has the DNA TGCGCCAGCAGCCGGAAGGGCCGGGACTCAGAGGACAATGAGCAGTTCTTC.